A single TCR beta chain is shown here with its context. Its target is not known. Trimming removed 4 bases at V and 2 bases at J, with 9 bases between. The CDR3 loop spans 13 amino acids. The V gene's germline CDR1 is SGHAT and CDR2 FQNNGV. This sample was included in a study of OX40 agonist ivuxolimab in advanced cancers. Study findings and constraints: At 0.1 to 3.0 mg/kg, CD4+ and CD8+ blood T cells expanded clonally by week 6.

Peripheral blood came from all dose cohorts at three timepoints. Libraries were prepared by immunoSEQ multiplex PCR; TCRdb keeps only in-frame clonotypes and omits some of them. The table records about 100,000 clones, approximately 90% of them present only once. The TCR was taken from an adult with an advanced solid tumor such as melanoma, head and neck, liver or kidney cancer. Specimen: CD4+ or CD8+ T cells sorted from blood, collected in a trial of the OX40 agonist ivuxolimab. V and J are TRBV11-2 and TRBJ2-7; D might be TRBD1 (6 bases). CDR3 bases: TGTGCCAGCAGCTCAAACAGGGCCTACGAGCAGTACTTC. Translated: CASSSNRAYEQYF.